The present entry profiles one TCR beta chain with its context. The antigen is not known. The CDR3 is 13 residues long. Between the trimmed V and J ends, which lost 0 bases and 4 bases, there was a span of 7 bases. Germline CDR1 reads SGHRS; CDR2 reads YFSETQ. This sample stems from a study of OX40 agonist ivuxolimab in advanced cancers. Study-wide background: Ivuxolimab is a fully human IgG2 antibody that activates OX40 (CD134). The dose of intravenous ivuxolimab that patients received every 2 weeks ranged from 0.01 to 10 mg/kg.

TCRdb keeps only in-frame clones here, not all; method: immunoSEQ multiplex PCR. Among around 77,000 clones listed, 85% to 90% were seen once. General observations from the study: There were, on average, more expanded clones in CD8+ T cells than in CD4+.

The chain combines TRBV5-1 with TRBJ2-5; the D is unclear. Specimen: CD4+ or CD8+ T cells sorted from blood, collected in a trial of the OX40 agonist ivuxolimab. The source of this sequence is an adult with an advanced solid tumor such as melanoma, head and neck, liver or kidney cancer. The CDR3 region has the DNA TGCGCCAGCAGCTTGGGGGGTGGAGAGACCCAGTACTTC. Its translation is CASSLGGGETQYF.